This T cell receptor beta chain was captured in a study of early T cells in non-severe SARS-CoV-2 infection. Study-wide context: Sequencing used unsorted whole-blood bulk RNA, so chains lack pairing.

Molecules of cDNA were individually given unique molecular identifiers that were attached to them. TCRdb fed the 5' RACE reads into MiXCR, producing one record per CDR3 protein. The sample consists of tens of thousands of distinct CDR3 sequences, over 7.5% of them appearing once. With respect to this clonotype: Its target is not known. A much larger clone lies one base from this, so it may be a read error.

Germline CDR1 is SGDLS and CDR2 is YYNGEE. The V segment lost 4 bases and the J segment 6 bases; nucleotides outside the gene matches: 15. This CDR3 region has 16 residues. Study-wide results and limits: Matches to VDJdb favored anti-spike CD8 responses and missed private and CD4 specificities.

The rearrangement uses TRBV9 and TRBJ2-7; 8 positions agree with TRBD2. Sequencing used whole blood. This receptor was obtained from an adult who was a healthcare worker with PCR-confirmed SARS-CoV-2 infection or an uninfected control (not recorded which). The CDR3 loop reads CASSFREPGGSGEQYF. CDR3 DNA sequence: TGTGCCAGCAGCTTCAGGGAGCCGGGAGGGTCGGGCGAGCAGTACTTC.